These 15 T cell receptor beta chains were all obtained from the same sample, sequenced in a study of response to subunit inactivated influenza vaccine. Using its own MiXCR run on the RT-PCR reads, TCRdb lists one record per CDR3 protein. The data contain a few hundred thousand distinct CDR3 sequences, roughly 11% of them singletons. Sequenced here: PBMCs from blood, sampled 45 days after vaccination. These TCRs come from a man aged 50-59 years who received an inactivated influenza vaccine.

The gene calls are TRBV6-2 or TRBV6-3 and TRBJ2-5, with D perhaps given as TRBD1 or TRBD2 (5 bases each). The CDR3 has 16 residues. Germline CDR1 reads MNHEY; CDR2 reads SVGEGT. Trimming took off 4 bases at V and 2 bases at J, with 17 bases between the two ends. The CDR3: CASSWGWGNRQETQYF. The CDR3 nucleotides read TGTGCCAGCAGTTGGGGATGGGGGAATCGGCAAGAGACCCAGTACTTC.

J is TRBJ1-1 and V is TRBV10-3; 9 bases are a match to TRBD1. V shed 10 bases, J shed 3 bases, and the junction held 6 bases outside the gene matches. This CDR3 region has 13 residues. Germline V CDR1 and CDR2: ENHRY, SYGVKD. The CDR3 DNA follows: TGTGCCACCGGACAGGGGCGCGACACTGAAGCTTTCTTT. Translated, it gives CATGQGRDTEAFF.

This clonotype was detected only a few times. The V gene is TRBV6-1, the J gene TRBJ2-3; no clear D. Germline values: CDR1 MNHNS, CDR2 SASEGT. The CDR3 spans 14 residues. With 5 bases removed from V and 3 bases from J, the gap between germline ends came to 12 bases. The DNA of the CDR3 is TGTGCCAGCAGTAGATTAGTTTTTACAGATACGCAGTATTTT. It yields the protein CASSRLVFTDTQYF.

The gene calls are TRBV10-3 and TRBJ2-7; 9 nucleotides agree with TRBD1. The junction had 9 bases not matched to a gene; V was cut back by 5 bases and J by 4 bases. CDR1 ENHRY and CDR2 SYGVKD come from the germline V gene. The CDR3 spans 15 residues. CDR3 sequence reads: CAISSVGQGSYEQYF. CDR3 nucleotides: TGTGCCATCAGTTCTGTGGGACAGGGAAGTTACGAGCAGTACTTC.

This clonotype came up a few times. The chain carries TRBV5-1 and TRBJ2-2; D gene ambiguous. This CDR3 is built from 13 residues. Per germline, CDR1 SGHRS and CDR2 YFSETQ. V dropped 5 bases and J dropped 1 base, with 6 bases sitting between them. The DNA for the CDR3 is TGCGCCAGCAGTAACCGGAACACCGGGGAGCTGTTTTTT. Encoded protein: CASSNRNTGELFF.

This clonotype was recorded a few times. The V gene is TRBV7-2, the J gene TRBJ2-5; no firm D call. V was cut by 1 base and J by 3 bases, with 9 bases left in between. Per the germline V gene, CDR1 is SGHTA and CDR2 is FQGNSA. The CDR3 runs 14 residues. CDR3 DNA: TGTGCCAGCAGCTTAGTTCTCAGAAAAGAGACCCAGTACTTC. Translation: CASSLVLRKETQYF.

V is TRBV10-3 and J is TRBJ2-7; tentative D call: TRBD1 (6 bases). This CDR3 is 14 amino acids long. Germline values: CDR1 ENHRY, CDR2 SYGVKD. V lost 0 bases, J lost 3 bases, and 9 bases lay in between. DNA for the CDR3: TGTGCCATCAGTGAGTCGGGACAAGACTACGAGCAGTACTTC. Protein sequence: CAISESGQDYEQYF.

As to this clonotype: A much larger clone differs from this one at a single base, so this may be a read error. A read error is likely, as this CDR3 ends without the conserved phenylalanine or tryptophan. Here the CDR3 reads CASSSTGSNEQFL. CDR3 in DNA: TGTGCCAGCAGTTCGACAGGGAGCAATGAGCAGTTCTTG. The V call is TRBV12-3 or TRBV12-4, the J call TRBJ2-1, with TRBD1 identical over 7 bases. J lost 6 bases, V lost 4 bases, and 3 bases had no gene match. This CDR3 comprises 13 residues.

This clonotype was counted a few times. The genes are TRBV4-3 and TRBJ2-2; TRBD2 matches at 14 bases. This CDR3 has 19 amino acids. Per germline, CDR1 LGHNA and CDR2 YSLEER. The V segment lost 2 bases and the J segment 4 bases; nucleotides outside the gene matches: 9. The CDR3 protein is CASSQQTSGRAFGTGELFF. The CDR3 bases are TGCGCCAGCAGCCAACAGACTAGCGGGAGGGCCTTTGGCACCGGGGAGCTGTTTTTT.

As DNA, the CDR3 is TGTGCCAGCAGCAGGCCAACCCTCACTGAAGCTTTCTTT. The encoded protein is CASSRPTLTEAFF. The chain combines TRBV5-5 with TRBJ1-1; D not certain. Trimming took 4 bases from V and 4 from J, leaving 11 bases between them. Germline V CDR1 and CDR2: SGHKS, YYEKEE (reference sequence). This CDR3 is 13 amino acids long.

This clonotype occurred a few times. The chain combines TRBV12-3 or TRBV12-4 with TRBJ2-7; TRBD1 agrees at 7 bases. J was trimmed by 2 bases and V by 3 bases; bases with no gene match: 13. CDR3 length equals 17 residues. CDR3 sequence (DNA): TGTGCCAGCAGTTTCCAATACTTGTCAGGGGGTGCCTACGAGCAGTACTTC. This encodes CASSFQYLSGGAYEQYF.

This clonotype was found a few times. The chain combines TRBV5-1 with TRBJ2-2, with no clear D. Germline CDR1 SGHRS, CDR2 YFSETQ. Trimming cost V 0 bases and J 2 bases, with 8 bases left between them. This CDR3 is 15 amino acids long. CDR3 bases: TGCGCCAGCAGCTTGGGCCATGTTAACACCGGGGAGCTGTTTTTT. Translated, it gives CASSLGHVNTGELFF.

This clonotype was seen only a few times. J is TRBJ2-5 and V is TRBV18, with D perhaps TRBD1 or TRBD2 (6 bases each). Germline V CDR1 and CDR2: KGHSH, LQKENI. Between the trimmed V and J ends, which lost 6 bases and 2 bases, there was a span of 22 bases. CDR3 length equals 17 residues. The DNA for the CDR3 is TGTGCCAGCTCGACCCGAGGGGGTAGCGGAACTCAAGAGACCCAGTACTTC. Translated, it gives CASSTRGGSGTQETQYF.

The table lists this clonotype with a few counts. J is TRBJ1-5 and V is TRBV4-3; D unresolved. There are 15 residues in the CDR3. V gave up 0 bases and J gave up 4 bases, with 10 bases separating them. Germline lookup yields CDR1 LGHNA and CDR2 YSLEER. For the CDR3, the DNA is TGCGCCAGCAGCCAAGATAGGTCAAGAAATCAGCCCCAGCATTTT. Translation gives CASSQDRSRNQPQHF.

V is TRBV18 and J is TRBJ2-5; D uncertain. V was trimmed by 8 bases and J by 4 bases, leaving 14 bases between them. Germline-derived CDR1 and CDR2 are KGHSH and LQKENI. This CDR3 is built from 13 residues. The CDR3 region has the DNA TGTGCCAGCAGTCTACCGGTACGAGAGACCCAGTACTTC. Translated: CASSLPVRETQYF. Variable domain in full (rest from reference TRBV18 and TRBJ2-5): NAGVMQNPRHLVRRRGQEARLRCSPMKGHSHVYWYRQLPEEGLKFMVYLQKENIIDESGMPKERFSAEFPKEGPSILRIQQVVRGDSAAYFCASSLPVRETQYFGPGTRLLVL.